One sample yielded the 18 T cell receptor beta chains listed below, sequenced in a study of tumour-infiltrating T cells in Burkitt lymphoma. Clones were read by immunoSEQ multiplex PCR, and TCRdb kept only the in-frame ones, dropping some. The sample has 12,000 to 15,000 clones, around 86% seen once. Sequencing input: tumor tissue. Receptors originate from a human donor with diffuse large B-cell lymphoma.

This clone has a handful of counts. The genes are TRBV21-1 and TRBJ1-2. TRBV21-1 is a pseudogene segment. The CDR3 is 18 residues long. The CDR3 nucleotides are TGTGCCAGCAGCAAAGGGAAAAGGACTTACCCCTTTAACTATGGCTACACCTTC. This gives the protein CASSKGKRTYPFNYGYTF.

This chain connects TRBV4-2 to TRBJ1-1, with 7 bases aligning to TRBD1. The J segment lost 7 bases and the V segment lost 1 base, leaving 3 bases of the junction unmatched. The germline CDR1 and CDR2 sequences are LGHNA and YNFKEQ. The CDR3 spans 13 residues. For the CDR3, the DNA is TGTGCCAGCAGCCAAGTTGGGACAGTTGAAGCTTTCTTT. This encodes CASSQVGTVEAFF.

Only one count was recorded for this clone. This chain uses TRBV7-3 with TRBJ2-2, with TRBD2 as a possible D gene (6 bases). V was trimmed by 5 bases and J by 1 base, leaving 17 bases between them. Germline CDR1 SGHTA, CDR2 FQGTGA. The CDR3 is made up of 17 amino acids. As DNA, the CDR3 is TGTGCCAGCAGCCCCTTTATTGGGCGGGGGAACACCGGGGAGCTGTTTTTT. Translation: CASSPFIGRGNTGELFF.

V usage is TRBV9 and J usage is TRBJ1-1; no reliable D call. This CDR3 contains 15 residues. The germline V gene encodes CDR1 SGDLS and CDR2 YYNGEE. Trimming stripped 3 bases from V and 0 bases from J, with 12 bases between. CDR3 loop: CASSGLQIMNTEAFF. CDR3 DNA: TGTGCCAGCAGCGGACTCCAGATCATGAACACTGAAGCTTTCTTT. The full variable domain, its missing parts supplied by reference TRBV9 and TRBJ1-1, is DSGVTQTPKHLITATGQRVTLRCSPRSGDLSVYWYQQSLDQGLQFLIQYYNGEERAKGNILERFSAQQFPDLHSELNLSSLELGDSALYFCASSGLQIMNTEAFFGQGTRLTVV.

In this sample, this clone turned up once. This chain joins TRBV10-1 and TRBJ2-3, with TRBD2 as a possible D gene (6 bases). CDR1 and CDR2 (germline): WNHNN, SYGVQD (reference sequence). The V end was cut by 4 bases, the J end by 5 bases, with 10 bases between. The CDR3 length is 13 residues. CDR3 in amino acids: CASSGGIGDTQYF. The CDR3 nucleotides read TGCGCCAGCAGTGGCGGGATTGGAGATACGCAGTATTTT.

The chain uses TRBV4-1 and TRBJ1-1, with no clear D. Trimming took 0 bases from V and 3 from J, leaving 2 bases between them. Germline V gene sequence: CDR1 MGHRA, CDR2 YSYEKL. CDR3 size: 12 residues. In DNA, the CDR3 is TGCGCCAGCAGCCAAGAGTACACTGAAGCTTTCTTT. Its translation is CASSQEYTEAFF.

The chain has TRBV18 and TRBJ2-3; D unresolved. The V end lost 2 bases, the J end lost 6 bases, and 9 bases lay between the germline ends. The V gene's germline CDR1 is KGHSH and CDR2 LQKENI. CDR3 length: 13 amino acids. CDR3 nucleotide sequence: TGTGCCAGCTCACCAAATCATTTGGATACGCAGTATTTT. Translation: CASSPNHLDTQYF.

This chain connects TRBV4-1 to TRBJ2-1; TRBD2 aligns across 8 bases. V dropped 3 bases and J dropped 6; count of bases not matched to a gene: 7. The germline CDR1 and CDR2 sequences are MGHRA and YSYEKL. The CDR3 is 15 amino acids. CDR3 region: CASSQVAGLANEQFF. The CDR3 bases are TGCGCCAGCAGCCAGGTAGCGGGATTGGCCAATGAGCAGTTCTTC.

The CDR3: CASSSSGIVATNEKLFF. CDR3 DNA: TGTGCCAGCAGCTCCTCAGGGATTGTGGCGACTAATGAAAAACTGTTTTTT. This chain joins TRBV9 and TRBJ1-4; D might be TRBD1 (5 bases). The CDR3 extends over 17 amino acids. CDR1 is SGDLS and CDR2 is YYNGEE in the germline V gene. V was trimmed by 4 bases and J by 2 bases, leaving 18 bases between them.

The chain joins TRBV6-4 to TRBJ1-1, with D hard to call. Trimming removed 5 bases at V and 0 bases at J, with 7 bases between. The CDR3 spans 13 residues. CDR1 is MRHNA, CDR2 SNTAGT, per germline. For the CDR3, the DNA is TGTGCCAGCAGTCAGAACTTGAACACTGAAGCTTTCTTT. It encodes CASSQNLNTEAFF.

The chain employs TRBV9 and TRBJ2-1, with TRBD2 identical over 13 bases. Per the germline V gene, CDR1 is SGDLS and CDR2 is YYNGEE. The CDR3 consists of 18 residues. Losses at the gene ends were 8 bases for V and 2 bases for J; bases not matched to a gene: 13. The CDR3 bases are TGTGCCAGTTCTTCGACTAGCGGGAGGACCCTAACCTACAATGAGCAGTTCTTC. This codes for CASSSTSGRTLTYNEQFF.

This chain uses TRBV7-2 with TRBJ1-3; possible D gene TRBD1, 6 bases. The germline V and J ends were trimmed by 1 base and 0 bases, with 7 bases remaining between them. CDR1 is SGHTA and CDR2 is FQGNSA in the germline V gene. The CDR3 is made up of 15 amino acids. CDR3 nucleotide sequence: TGTGCCAGCAGCTTAGTCAGGGGCTCTGGAAACACCATATATTTT. This sequence encodes CASSLVRGSGNTIYF.

The chain recombines TRBV18 with TRBJ1-2, with 10 bases that match TRBD1. V shed 4 bases and J 3 bases; nucleotides not matched to a gene: 5. Looked up from germline, CDR1 is KGHSH and CDR2 is LQKENI. The CDR3 length is 15 residues. CDR3 nucleotide sequence: TGTGCCAGCTCACTGGGACAGGGGTTTGACTATGGCTACACCTTC. Amino acid sequence: CASSLGQGFDYGYTF.

V usage is TRBV10-3 and J usage is TRBJ1-1; D may be TRBD1 (6 bases). The V gene lost 10 bases and the J gene lost 0 bases, with 12 bases spanning the gap. This CDR3 spans 13 amino acids. Germline V lookup: CDR1 ENHRY, CDR2 SYGVKD. The CDR3 loop reads CATLDRLNTEAFF. The CDR3 DNA reads as TGTGCCACCCTGGACAGACTGAACACTGAAGCTTTCTTT.

The chain uses TRBV6-1 and TRBJ2-7; no clear D. V was clipped by 6 bases and J by 2 bases, with 17 bases between them. The CDR3 length is 15 residues. Germline CDR1 MNHNS, CDR2 SASEGT. For the CDR3, the DNA is TGTGCCAGCAGACCGGGCCCCGTAGTGGCCTACGAGCAGTACTTC. Its protein is CASRPGPVVAYEQYF.

This chain joins TRBV29-1 and TRBJ2-3; D is possibly TRBD1 (6 bases). The germline V gene encodes CDR1 SQVTM and CDR2 ANQGSEA. The CDR3 runs to 14 residues. The V end was cut by 7 bases, the J end by 1 base, with 15 bases between. The CDR3 DNA sequence: TGCAGCGCTGGGGGCGGCTCAGGCACAGATACGCAGTATTTT. It encodes CSAGGGSGTDTQYF.

This clone was seen just once. The chain employs TRBV9 and TRBJ2-5; TRBD2 matches 9 bases. Looked up from germline, CDR1 is SGDLS and CDR2 is YYNGEE. V shed 7 bases and J 4 bases; nucleotides not matched to a gene: 11. The CDR3 is made up of 15 amino acids. The CDR3 coding sequence is TGTGCCAGCTCTGGTAGCGGGAGAGGGCGAGAGACCCAGTACTTC. It specifies CASSGSGRGRETQYF.

In its sample, this clone was seen once. V gene TRBV5-1 combines with J gene TRBJ1-1; no clear D gene. The CDR3 spans 16 residues. V shed 0 bases and J shed 0 bases, with 12 bases lying between them. Germline lookup yields CDR1 SGHRS and CDR2 YFSETQ. The CDR3 region is CASSLEGRAMNTEAFF. The CDR3 DNA follows: TGCGCCAGCAGCTTGGAGGGCAGAGCCATGAACACTGAAGCTTTCTTT.